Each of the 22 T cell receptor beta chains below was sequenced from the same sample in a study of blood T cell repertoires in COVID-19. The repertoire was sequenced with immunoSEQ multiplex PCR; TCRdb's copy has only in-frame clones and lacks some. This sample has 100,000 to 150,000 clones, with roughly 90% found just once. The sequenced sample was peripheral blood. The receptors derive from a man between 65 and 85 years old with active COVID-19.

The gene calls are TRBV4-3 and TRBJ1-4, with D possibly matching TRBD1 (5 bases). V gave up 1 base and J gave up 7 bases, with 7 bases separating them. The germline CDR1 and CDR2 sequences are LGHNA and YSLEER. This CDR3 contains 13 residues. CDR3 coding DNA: TGCGCCAGCAGCCAAGTGGGGGGTGAAAAACTGTTTTTT. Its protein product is CASSQVGGEKLFF.

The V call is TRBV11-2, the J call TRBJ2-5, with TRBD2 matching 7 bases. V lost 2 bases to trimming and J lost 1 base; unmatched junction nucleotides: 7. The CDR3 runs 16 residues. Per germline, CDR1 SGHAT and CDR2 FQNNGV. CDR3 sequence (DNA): TGTGCCAGCAGCTTATCCTACCTAGCGGTCCAAGAGACCCAGTACTTC. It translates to CASSLSYLAVQETQYF.

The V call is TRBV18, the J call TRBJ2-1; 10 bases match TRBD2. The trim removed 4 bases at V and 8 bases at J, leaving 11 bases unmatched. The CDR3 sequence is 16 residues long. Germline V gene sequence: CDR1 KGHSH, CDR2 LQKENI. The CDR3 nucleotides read TGTGCCAGCTCACTCAGCGGGAGGGCCTTTAACGATGAGCAGTTCTTC. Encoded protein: CASSLSGRAFNDEQFF.

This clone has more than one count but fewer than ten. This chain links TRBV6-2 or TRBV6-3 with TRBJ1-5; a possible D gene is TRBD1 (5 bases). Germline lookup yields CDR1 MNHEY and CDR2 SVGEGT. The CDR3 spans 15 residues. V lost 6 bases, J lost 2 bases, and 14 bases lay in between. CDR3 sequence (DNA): TGTGCCAGCAGCCCAGAGGGGAGGGGCAATCAGCCCCAGCATTTT. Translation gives CASSPEGRGNQPQHF.

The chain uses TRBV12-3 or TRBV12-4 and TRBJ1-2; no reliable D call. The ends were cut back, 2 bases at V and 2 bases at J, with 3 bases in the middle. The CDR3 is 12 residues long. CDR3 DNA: TGTGCCAGCAGTTTAACAAACTATGGCTACACCTTC. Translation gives CASSLTNYGYTF.

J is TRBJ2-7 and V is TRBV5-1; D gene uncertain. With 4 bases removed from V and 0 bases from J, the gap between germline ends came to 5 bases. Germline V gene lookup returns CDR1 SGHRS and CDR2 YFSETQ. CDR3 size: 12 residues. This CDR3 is CASSPNSYEQYF. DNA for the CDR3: TGCGCCAGCAGCCCCAACTCCTACGAGCAGTACTTC. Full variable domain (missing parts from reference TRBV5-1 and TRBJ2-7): KAGVTQTPRYLIKTRGQQVTLSCSPISGHRSVSWYQQTPGQGLQFLFEYFSETQRNKGNFPGRFSGRQFSNSRSEMNVSTLELGDSALYLCASSPNSYEQYFGPGTRLTVT.

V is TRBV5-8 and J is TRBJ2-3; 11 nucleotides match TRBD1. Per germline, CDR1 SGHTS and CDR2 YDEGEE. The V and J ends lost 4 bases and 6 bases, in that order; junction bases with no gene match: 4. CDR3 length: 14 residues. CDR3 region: CASSRDRGKDTQYF. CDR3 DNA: TGTGCCAGCAGCAGGGACAGGGGGAAGGATACGCAGTATTTT.

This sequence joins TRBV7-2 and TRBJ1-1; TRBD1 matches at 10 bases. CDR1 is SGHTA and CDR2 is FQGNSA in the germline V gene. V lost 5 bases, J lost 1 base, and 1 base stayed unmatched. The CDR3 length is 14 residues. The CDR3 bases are TGTGCCAGCAGCGGACAGGGGGGGAACACTGAAGCTTTCTTT. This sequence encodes CASSGQGGNTEAFF.

CDR3 amino acids: CATSDSTGGSPNEKLFF. The CDR3 DNA is TGTGCCACCAGTGATTCCACAGGGGGCTCACCTAATGAAAAACTGTTTTTT. V usage is TRBV24-1 and J usage is TRBJ1-4, with 9 bases aligning to TRBD1. CDR1 and CDR2 (germline): KGHDR, SFDVKD. This CDR3 comprises 17 residues. V was pared by 2 bases and J by 3 bases, with 6 bases of the junction left unmatched.

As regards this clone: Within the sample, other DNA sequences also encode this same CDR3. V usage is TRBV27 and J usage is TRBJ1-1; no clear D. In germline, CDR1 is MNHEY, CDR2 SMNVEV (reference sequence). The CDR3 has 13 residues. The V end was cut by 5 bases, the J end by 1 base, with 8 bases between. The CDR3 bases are TGTGCCAGCAGTCGACGGGAGAACACTGAAGCTTTCTTT. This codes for CASSRRENTEAFF.

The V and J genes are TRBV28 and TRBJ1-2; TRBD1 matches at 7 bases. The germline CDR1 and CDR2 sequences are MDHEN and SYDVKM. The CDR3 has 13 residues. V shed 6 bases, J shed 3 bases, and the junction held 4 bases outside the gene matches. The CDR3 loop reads CASSWGQHYGYTF. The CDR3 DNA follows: TGTGCCAGCAGCTGGGGACAGCACTATGGCTACACCTTC.

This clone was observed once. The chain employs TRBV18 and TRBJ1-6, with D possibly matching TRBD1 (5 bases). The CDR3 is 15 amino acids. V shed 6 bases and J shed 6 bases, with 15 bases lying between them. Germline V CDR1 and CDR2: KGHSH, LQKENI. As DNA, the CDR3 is TGTGCCAGCTCCCAAGGGGTGGCCGGTAATTCACCCCTCCACTTT. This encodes CASSQGVAGNSPLHF.

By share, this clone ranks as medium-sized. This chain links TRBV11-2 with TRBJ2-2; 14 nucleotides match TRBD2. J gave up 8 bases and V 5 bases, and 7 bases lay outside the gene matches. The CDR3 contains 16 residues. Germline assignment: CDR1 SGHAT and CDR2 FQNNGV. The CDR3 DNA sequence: TGTGCCAGCAGCCCCGGGACTAGCGGGAGTAGTGGGGAGCTGTTTTTT. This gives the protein CASSPGTSGSSGELFF.

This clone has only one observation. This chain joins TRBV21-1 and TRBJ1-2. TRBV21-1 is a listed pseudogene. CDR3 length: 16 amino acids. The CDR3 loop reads CASSKEGGGQNYGYTF. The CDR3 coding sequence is TGTGCCAGCAGCAAAGAGGGCGGGGGGCAGAACTATGGCTACACCTTC.

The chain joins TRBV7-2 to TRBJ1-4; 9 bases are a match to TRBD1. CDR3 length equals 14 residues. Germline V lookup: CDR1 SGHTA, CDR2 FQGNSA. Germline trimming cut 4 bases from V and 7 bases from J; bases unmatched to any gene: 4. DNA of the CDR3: TGTGCCAGCAGCTGGACAGGGGAAGGTGAAAAACTGTTTTTT. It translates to CASSWTGEGEKLFF.

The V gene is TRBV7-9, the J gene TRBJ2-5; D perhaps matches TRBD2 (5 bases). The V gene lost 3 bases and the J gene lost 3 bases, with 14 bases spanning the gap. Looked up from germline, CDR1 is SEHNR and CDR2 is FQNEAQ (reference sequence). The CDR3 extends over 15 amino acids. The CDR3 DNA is TGTGCCAGCAGCTTTCTAGCCCAGGAGGAAGAGACCCAGTACTTC. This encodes CASSFLAQEEETQYF.

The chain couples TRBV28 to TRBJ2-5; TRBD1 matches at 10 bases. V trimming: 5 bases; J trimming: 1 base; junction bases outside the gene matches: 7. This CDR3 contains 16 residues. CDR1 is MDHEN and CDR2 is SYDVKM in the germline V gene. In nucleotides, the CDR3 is TGTGCCAGCAGTCCCCGACGGACAGGGGGCCAAGAGACCCAGTACTTC. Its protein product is CASSPRRTGGQETQYF.

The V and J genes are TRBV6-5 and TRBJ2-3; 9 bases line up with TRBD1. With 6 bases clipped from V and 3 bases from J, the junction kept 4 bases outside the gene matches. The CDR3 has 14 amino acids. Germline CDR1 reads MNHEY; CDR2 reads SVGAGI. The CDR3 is CASRRQGGTDTQYF. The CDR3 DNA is TGTGCCAGCAGGAGACAGGGGGGGACAGATACGCAGTATTTT.

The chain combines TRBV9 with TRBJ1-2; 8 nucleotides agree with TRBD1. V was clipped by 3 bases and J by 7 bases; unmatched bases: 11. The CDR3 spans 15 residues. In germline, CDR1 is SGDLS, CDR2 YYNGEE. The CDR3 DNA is TGTGCCAGCAGCGCTGCAGGGGGCGGCGATGGTGGCTACACCTTC. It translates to CASSAAGGGDGGYTF.

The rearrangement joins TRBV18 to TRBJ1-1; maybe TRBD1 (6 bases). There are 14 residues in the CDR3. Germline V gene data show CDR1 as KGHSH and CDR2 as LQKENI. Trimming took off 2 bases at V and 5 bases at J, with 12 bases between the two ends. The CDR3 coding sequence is TGTGCCAGCTCACCAATGGGCAGGGGAACTGAAGCTTTCTTT. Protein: CASSPMGRGTEAFF.

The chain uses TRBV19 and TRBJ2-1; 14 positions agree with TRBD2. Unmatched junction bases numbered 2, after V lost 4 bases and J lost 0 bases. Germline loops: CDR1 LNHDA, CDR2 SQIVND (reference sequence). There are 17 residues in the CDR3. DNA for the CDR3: TGTGCCAGTAGTAGACTAGCGGGAGGGAGCTCCTACAATGAGCAGTTCTTC. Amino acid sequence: CASSRLAGGSSYNEQFF. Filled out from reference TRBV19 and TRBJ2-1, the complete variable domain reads DGGITQSPKYLFRKEGQNVTLSCEQNLNHDAMYWYRQDPGQGLRLIYYSQIVNDFQKGDIAEGYSVSREKKESFPLTVTSAQKNPTAFYLCASSRLAGGSSYNEQFFGPGTRLTVL.

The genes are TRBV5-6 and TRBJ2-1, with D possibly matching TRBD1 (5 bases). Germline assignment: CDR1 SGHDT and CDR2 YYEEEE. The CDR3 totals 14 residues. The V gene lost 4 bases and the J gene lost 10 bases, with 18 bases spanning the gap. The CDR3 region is CASSLRVHPGEQFF. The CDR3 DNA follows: TGTGCCAGCAGCCTCAGGGTCCATCCAGGCGAGCAGTTCTTC.